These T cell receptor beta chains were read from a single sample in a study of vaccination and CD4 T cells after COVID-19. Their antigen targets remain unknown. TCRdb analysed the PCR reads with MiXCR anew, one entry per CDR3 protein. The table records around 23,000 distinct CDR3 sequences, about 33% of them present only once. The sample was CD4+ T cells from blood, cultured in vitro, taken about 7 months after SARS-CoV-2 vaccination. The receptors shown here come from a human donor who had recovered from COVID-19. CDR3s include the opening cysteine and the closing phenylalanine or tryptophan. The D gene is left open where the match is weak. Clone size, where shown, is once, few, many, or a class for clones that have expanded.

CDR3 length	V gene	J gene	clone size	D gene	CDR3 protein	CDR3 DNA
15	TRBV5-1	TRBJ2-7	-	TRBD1	CASSLDPGTAYEQYF	TGCGCCAGCAGCTTGGACCCCGGGACAGCCTACGAGCAGTACTTC
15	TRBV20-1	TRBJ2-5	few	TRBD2	CSARDPGLAGETQYF	TGCAGTGCTAGAGATCCGGGACTAGCGGGAGAGACCCAGTACTTC
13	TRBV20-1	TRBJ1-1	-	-	CSARVEGTAEAFF	TGCAGTGCTAGAGTTGAGGGAACGGCTGAAGCTTTCTTT
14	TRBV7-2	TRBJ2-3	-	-	CASSLVWSADTQYF	TGTGCCAGCAGCTTAGTCTGGAGCGCAGATACGCAGTATTTT
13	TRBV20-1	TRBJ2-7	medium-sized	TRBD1	CSAEQGVGREQYF	TGCAGTGCTGAACAGGGGGTTGGGAGGGAGCAGTACTTC
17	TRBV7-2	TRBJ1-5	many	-	CASSLEYGGPGNQPQHF	TGTGCCAGCAGCTTAGAGTACGGGGGGCCGGGCAATCAGCCCCAGCATTTT
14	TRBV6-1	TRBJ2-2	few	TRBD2	CASGTSGNTGELFF	TGTGCCAGCGGTACTAGCGGAAACACCGGGGAGCTGTTTTTT
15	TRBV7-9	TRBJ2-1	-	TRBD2	CASRFPRLADNEQFF	TGTGCCAGCAGATTCCCCAGACTAGCCGACAATGAGCAGTTCTTC
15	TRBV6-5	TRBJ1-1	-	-	CASSYPLPTGLHAFF	TGTGCCAGCAGTTACCCATTACCGACGGGGCTTCACGCTTTCTTT
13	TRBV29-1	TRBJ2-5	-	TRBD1	CSVDRGHFETQYF	TGCAGCGTTGACAGGGGGCATTTTGAGACCCAGTACTTC
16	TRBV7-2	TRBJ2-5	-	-	CASSPPGLSRGETQYF	TGTGCCAGCAGCCCCCCCGGACTCAGTAGAGGGGAGACCCAGTACTTC
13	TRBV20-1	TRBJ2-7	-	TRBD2	CSARADGGYEQYF	TGCAGTGCTAGAGCGGACGGGGGGTACGAGCAGTACTTC
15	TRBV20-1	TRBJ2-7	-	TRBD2	CSARDLGTSLYEQYF	TGCAGTGCTAGAGATTTGGGGACTAGTTTGTACGAGCAGTACTTC
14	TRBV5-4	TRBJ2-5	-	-	CASSLYASIETQYF	TGTGCCAGCAGCTTGTATGCTAGCATTGAGACCCAGTACTTC
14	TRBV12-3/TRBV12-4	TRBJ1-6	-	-	CASSLGAGNSPLHF	TGTGCCAGCAGTTTGGGGGCGGGTAATTCACCCCTCCACTTT
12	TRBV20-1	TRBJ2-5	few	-	CSASWQPSSQYF	TGCAGTGCTAGCTGGCAGCCATCGTCCCAGTACTTC
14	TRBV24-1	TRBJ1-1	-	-	CATSDPDTRGGAFF	TGTGCCACCAGTGACCCCGACACTCGCGGAGGAGCTTTCTTT
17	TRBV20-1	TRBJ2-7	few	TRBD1	CSARASHRTGSMYEQYF	TGCAGTGCTAGAGCCTCACATCGGACAGGGTCGATGTACGAGCAGTACTTC
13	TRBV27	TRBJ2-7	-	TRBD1	CASSRTGYAEQYF	TGTGCCAGCAGTCGGACAGGGTATGCCGAGCAGTACTTC
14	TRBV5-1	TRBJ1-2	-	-	CASSLSGPRYGYTF	TGCGCCAGCAGCTTGAGCGGGCCAAGGTATGGCTACACCTTC
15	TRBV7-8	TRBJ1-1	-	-	CASSLAVQTNTEAFF	TGTGCCAGCAGCTTAGCGGTACAGACCAACACTGAAGCTTTCTTT
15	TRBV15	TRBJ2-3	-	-	CATSRDFGALGTQYF	TGTGCCACCAGCAGAGATTTCGGGGCTCTTGGTACGCAGTATTTT
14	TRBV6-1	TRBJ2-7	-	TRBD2	CASSKSGTSYEQYF	TGTGCCAGCAGTAAAAGCGGGACTTCGTACGAGCAGTACTTC
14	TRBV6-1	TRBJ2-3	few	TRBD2	CASSEVTSGRTQYF	TGTGCCAGCAGTGAAGTTACGAGCGGGAGAACGCAGTATTTT
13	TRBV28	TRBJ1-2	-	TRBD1	CASSLTGAGGYTF	TGTGCCAGCAGTCTGACAGGGGCGGGTGGCTACACCTTC
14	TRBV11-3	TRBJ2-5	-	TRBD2	CASRPGAGGETQYF	TGTGCCAGCAGACCGGGAGCGGGGGGAGAGACCCAGTACTTC
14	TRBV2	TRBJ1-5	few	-	CASSDRAGGGPQHF	TGTGCCAGCAGTGATAGGGCGGGAGGAGGGCCCCAGCATTTT
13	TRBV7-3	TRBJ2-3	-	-	CASSLSGADTQYF	TGTGCCAGCAGCTTAAGCGGGGCAGATACGCAGTATTTT
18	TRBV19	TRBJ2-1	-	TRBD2	CASSKGSPGLPRYNEQFF	TGTGCCAGTAGTAAAGGGTCGCCGGGACTACCCCGCTACAATGAGCAGTTCTTC
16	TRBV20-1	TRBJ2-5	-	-	CSASVPSSIRRETQYF	TGCAGTGCTAGTGTTCCCTCTAGCATCCGACGAGAGACCCAGTACTTC
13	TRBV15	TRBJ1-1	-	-	CATSRVAGDEAFF	TGTGCCACCAGCAGAGTTGCAGGGGATGAAGCTTTCTTT
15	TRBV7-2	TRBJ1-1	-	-	CASSPYRGAWTEAFF	TGTGCCAGCAGCCCATACCGAGGGGCATGGACTGAAGCTTTCTTT
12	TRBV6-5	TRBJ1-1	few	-	CASSYRITEAFF	TGTGCCAGCAGTTACCGCATCACTGAAGCTTTCTTT
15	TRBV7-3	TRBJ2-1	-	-	CASSQGGLGYNEQFF	TGTGCCAGCAGCCAGGGGGGACTAGGGTACAATGAGCAGTTCTTC
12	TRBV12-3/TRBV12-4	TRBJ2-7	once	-	CASSYWGDEQYF	TGTGCCAGCAGTTATTGGGGAGACGAGCAGTACTTC
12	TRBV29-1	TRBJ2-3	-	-	CSVAESTDTQYF	TGCAGCGTTGCGGAGAGCACAGATACGCAGTATTTT
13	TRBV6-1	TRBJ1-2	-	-	CASRTPGHYGYTF	TGTGCCAGCAGAACCCCGGGCCACTATGGCTACACCTTC
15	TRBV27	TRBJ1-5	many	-	CASSPRWGGYQPQHF	TGTGCCAGCAGTCCGCGTTGGGGGGGTTATCAGCCCCAGCATTTT
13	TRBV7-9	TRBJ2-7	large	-	CASTRRGSYEQYF	TGTGCCAGCACCAGAAGGGGCAGCTACGAGCAGTACTTC
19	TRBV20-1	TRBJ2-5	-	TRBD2	CSASPPLGTSGGFQETQYF	TGCAGTGCTAGTCCACCCCTAGGGACTAGCGGGGGATTCCAAGAGACCCAGTACTTC
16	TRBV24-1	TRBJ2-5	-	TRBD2	CATSDSLAGGYETQYF	TGTGCCACCAGTGATTCACTAGCGGGAGGATACGAGACCCAGTACTTC
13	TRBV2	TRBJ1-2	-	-	CASSIYRSDGYTF	TGTGCCAGCAGTATTTACAGGTCAGATGGCTACACCTTC
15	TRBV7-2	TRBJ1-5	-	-	CASSLYPGGNQPQHF	TGTGCCAGCAGCTTATACCCTGGCGGCAATCAGCCCCAGCATTTT
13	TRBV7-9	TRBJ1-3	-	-	CASSLEGGNTIYF	TGTGCCAGCAGCTTAGAGGGTGGAAACACCATATATTTT
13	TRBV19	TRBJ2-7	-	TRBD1	CASSDRAAYEQYF	TGTGCCAGTAGCGACAGGGCTGCCTACGAGCAGTACTTC
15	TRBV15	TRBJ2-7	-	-	CATSRDAHGTYEQYF	TGTGCCACCAGCAGAGATGCGCACGGGACCTACGAGCAGTACTTC
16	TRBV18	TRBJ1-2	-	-	CASSRPAASGDYGYTF	TGTGCCAGCTCACGTCCCGCCGCCTCGGGGGACTATGGCTACACCTTC
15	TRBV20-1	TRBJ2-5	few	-	CSARARPKYQETQYF	TGCAGTGCTAGGGCTCGACCTAAGTACCAAGAGACCCAGTACTTC
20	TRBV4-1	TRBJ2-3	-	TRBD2	CASSQRLAGGFRPSTDTQYF	TGCGCCAGCAGCCAGCGACTAGCGGGGGGGTTTAGGCCTAGCACAGATACGCAGTATTTT
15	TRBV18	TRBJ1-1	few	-	CASSPRPLGDTEAFF	TGTGCCAGCTCACCACGTCCCCTCGGGGATACTGAAGCTTTCTTT
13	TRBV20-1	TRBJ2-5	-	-	CSARVFVGETQYF	TGCAGTGCTAGAGTTTTCGTGGGGGAGACCCAGTACTTC
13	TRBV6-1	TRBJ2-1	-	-	CASRILAHNEQFF	TGTGCCAGCAGAATCCTAGCCCACAATGAGCAGTTCTTC
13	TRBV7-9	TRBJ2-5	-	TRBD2	CASSRTSGQTQYF	TGTGCCAGCAGCCGGACTAGCGGTCAGACCCAGTACTTC
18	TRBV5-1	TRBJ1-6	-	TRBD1	CASSLGQGASSSLSPLHF	TGCGCCAGCAGCTTGGGACAGGGGGCGAGTTCAAGCCTATCACCCCTCCACTTT